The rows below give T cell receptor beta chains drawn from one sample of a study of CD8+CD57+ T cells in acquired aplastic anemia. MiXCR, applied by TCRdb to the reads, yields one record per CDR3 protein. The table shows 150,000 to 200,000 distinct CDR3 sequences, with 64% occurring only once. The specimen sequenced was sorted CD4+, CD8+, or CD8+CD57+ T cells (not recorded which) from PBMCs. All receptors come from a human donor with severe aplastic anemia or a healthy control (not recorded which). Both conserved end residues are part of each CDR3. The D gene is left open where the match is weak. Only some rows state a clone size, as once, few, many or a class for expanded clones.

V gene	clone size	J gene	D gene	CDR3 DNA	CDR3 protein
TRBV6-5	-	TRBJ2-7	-	TGTGCCAGCAGTTACCCCGGACAAGCCTACGAGCAGTACTTC	CASSYPGQAYEQYF
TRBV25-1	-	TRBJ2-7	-	TGTGCCAGCAGCCCAGGCTCAACTCCCGGGGAGCAGTACTTC	CASSPGSTPGEQYF
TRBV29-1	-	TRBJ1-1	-	TGCAGCGTGCTTGGGGGGTGGGACACTGAAGCTTTCTTT	CSVLGGWDTEAFF
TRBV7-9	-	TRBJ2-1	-	TGCGCCAGCAGCCAAGTCTGGGGCAATGAGCAGTTCTTC	CASSQVWGNEQFF
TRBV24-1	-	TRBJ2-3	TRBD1	TGTGCCACCAGTGCACCGTGGACAGGGGACTCGAATACGCAGTATTTT	CATSAPWTGDSNTQYF
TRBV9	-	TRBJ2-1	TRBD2	TGTGCCAGCAGCGTAGATACGGGACTAGCGGGACGGTTGGGGCAGTTCTTC	CASSVDTGLAGRLGQFF
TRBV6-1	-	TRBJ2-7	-	TGTGCCAGCAGAATTCGTCAGGGAACCCTCTACGAGCAGTACTTC	CASRIRQGTLYEQYF
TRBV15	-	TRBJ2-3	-	TGTGCCACCAGCAAGGACGGGGGGCTGGCAGATACGCAGTATTTT	CATSKDGGLADTQYF
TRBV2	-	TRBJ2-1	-	TGTGCCAGCAGTTTTGAGGGCATCCGATACAATGAGCAGTTCTTC	CASSFEGIRYNEQFF
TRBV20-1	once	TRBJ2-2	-	TGCAGTGCTGGAGGACAGCTGGACACCGGGGAGCTGTTTTTT	CSAGGQLDTGELFF
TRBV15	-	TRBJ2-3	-	TGTGCCACCAGCACCCAAACTAGCACAGATACGCAGTATTTT	CATSTQTSTDTQYF
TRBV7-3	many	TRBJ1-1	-	TGTGCCAGCAGCGCCTCGACACCTATGAACACTGAAGCTTTCTTT	CASSASTPMNTEAFF
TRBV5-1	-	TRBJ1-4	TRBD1	TGCGCCAGCAGAGTGGGACAGGCAACTAATGAAAAACTGTTTTTT	CASRVGQATNEKLFF
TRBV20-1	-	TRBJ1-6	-	TGCAGTGCTAAACCGATGACAGGTCCGAACCTCTATAATTCACCCCTCCACTTT	CSAKPMTGPNLYNSPLHF
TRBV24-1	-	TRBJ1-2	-	TGTGCCACCAGTGATCCTTCTGCCCATGGCTACACCTTC	CATSDPSAHGYTF
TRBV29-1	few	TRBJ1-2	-	TGCAGCGTTGAGGTTTATACAAACTATGGCTACACCTTC	CSVEVYTNYGYTF
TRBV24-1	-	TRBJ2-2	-	TGTGCCACCAGTGACCCGAATTCCGGACTTCAGGGGGAGCTGTTTTTT	CATSDPNSGLQGELFF
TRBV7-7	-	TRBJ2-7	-	TGTGCTAGCAGCTTATTGGGGGGGCGCTGGGTCGAGCAGTACTTC	CASSLLGGRWVEQYF
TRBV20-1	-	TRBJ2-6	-	TGCAGTGCTAGAGATAGGGGGGCAGTTGACGGCTCTGGGGCCAACGTCCTGACTTTC	CSARDRGAVDGSGANVLTF
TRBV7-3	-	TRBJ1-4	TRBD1	TGTGCCAGCAGAGAGACAGGGGTGGCTGAAAAACTGTTTTTT	CASRETGVAEKLFF
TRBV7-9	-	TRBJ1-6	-	TGTGCCAGCAGCTTCCCGAGCTCCTATAATTCACCCCTCCACTTT	CASSFPSSYNSPLHF
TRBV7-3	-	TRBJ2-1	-	TGTGCCAGCAGCTTAACCGGGACACTATACAATGAGCAGTTCTTC	CASSLTGTLYNEQFF
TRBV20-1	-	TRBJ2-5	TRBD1	TGCAGTGCTAGAGATCCAGGGGGCGACGAGACCCAGTACTTC	CSARDPGGDETQYF
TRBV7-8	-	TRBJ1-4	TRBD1	TGTGCCAGCAGCTTAGGGACAGGGGGAGGTGAAAAACTGTTTTTT	CASSLGTGGGEKLFF
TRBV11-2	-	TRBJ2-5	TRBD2	TGTGCCAGCAGCTTAACTGCGGGAGGCCAAGAGACCCAGTACTTC	CASSLTAGGQETQYF
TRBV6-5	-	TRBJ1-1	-	TGCGCCAGCAGAATATTAGGACATGAAGCTTTCTTT	CASRILGHEAFF